These T cell receptor beta chains were read from a single sample in a study of T cells after yellow fever vaccination. TCRdb reprocessed the 5' RACE reads with MiXCR, giving one entry per CDR3 protein. The sample records approximately 260,000 distinct CDR3 sequences, 10% to 15% being singletons. Sequenced here: CD4+ T cells sorted from PBMCs, sampled 45 days after the yellow fever booster vaccination. Source of these receptors: a man aged 25-45 years who received the YFV17D yellow fever vaccine. Both conserved end residues are part of each CDR3. Fields, in order: CDR3 protein, CDR3 DNA, D gene, V gene, clone size, J gene, CDR3 length. The D gene is left open where the match is weak. Some rows have no size entry. The others give once, few or many, or a class for an expanded clone.

CDR3aa: CASRFGGPYYEQYF
CDR3nt: TGTGCCAGCAGATTTGGCGGTCCTTATTACGAGCAGTACTTC
d_gene: -
v_gene: TRBV7-2
abundance: -
j_gene: TRBJ2-7
len: 14

CDR3aa: CASSQQVRRTQNDNEQFF
CDR3nt: TGTGCCAGCTCCCAGCAGGTCCGGCGGACACAAAATGACAATGAGCAGTTCTTC
d_gene: -
v_gene: TRBV3-2
abundance: -
j_gene: TRBJ2-1
len: 18

CDR3aa: CASSPSGTGPYEQYF
CDR3nt: TGTGCCAGCAGTCCCTCCGGGACAGGACCCTACGAGCAGTACTTC
d_gene: TRBD1
v_gene: TRBV12-3/TRBV12-4
abundance: many
j_gene: TRBJ2-7
len: 15

CDR3aa: CASSLGEGFITFTDTQYF
CDR3nt: TGTGCCAGCAGCTTAGGTGAGGGCTTCATCACATTCACAGATACGCAGTATTTT
d_gene: -
v_gene: TRBV11-1
abundance: -
j_gene: TRBJ2-3
len: 18

CDR3aa: CASSQVLREQFF
CDR3nt: TGTGCCAGCAGCCAAGTGCTTCGAGAGCAGTTCTTC
d_gene: -
v_gene: TRBV3-1
abundance: -
j_gene: TRBJ2-1
len: 12

CDR3aa: CSARDRDSGVPGELFF
CDR3nt: TGCAGTGCTAGAGATCGGGATAGCGGGGTACCCGGGGAGCTGTTTTTT
d_gene: TRBD2
v_gene: TRBV20-1
abundance: -
j_gene: TRBJ2-2
len: 16

CDR3aa: CAISRDSPNLGTGELFF
CDR3nt: TGTGCCATCAGCCGGGACAGCCCCAACTTGGGCACCGGGGAGCTGTTTTTT
d_gene: TRBD1
v_gene: TRBV10-3
abundance: -
j_gene: TRBJ2-2
len: 17

CDR3aa: CASSQYGQGSYTDTQYF
CDR3nt: TGTGCCAGCAGCCAATATGGACAGGGATCCTACACAGATACGCAGTATTTT
d_gene: TRBD1
v_gene: TRBV4-2
abundance: -
j_gene: TRBJ2-3
len: 17

CDR3aa: CASSLSGLGLSSYNEQFF
CDR3nt: TGTGCCAGCAGCCTATCAGGACTGGGCCTTAGCTCCTACAATGAGCAGTTCTTC
d_gene: -
v_gene: TRBV7-3
abundance: -
j_gene: TRBJ2-1
len: 18

CDR3aa: CAEDSGGVNSPLHF
CDR3nt: TGCGCCGAGGACTCCGGCGGGGTTAATTCACCCCTCCACTTT
d_gene: -
v_gene: TRBV7-9
abundance: many
j_gene: TRBJ1-6
len: 14

CDR3aa: CASSRGVYEQYF
CDR3nt: TGTGCCAGCAGCAGGGGTGTATACGAGCAGTACTTC
d_gene: -
v_gene: TRBV4-2
abundance: -
j_gene: TRBJ2-7
len: 12

CDR3aa: CASSDGTGDEQYF
CDR3nt: TGTGCCAGCAGCGATGGGACAGGCGACGAGCAGTACTTC
d_gene: TRBD1
v_gene: TRBV9
abundance: -
j_gene: TRBJ2-7
len: 13

CDR3aa: CASSGRTSREYNEQFF
CDR3nt: TGTGCCAGCAGCGGACGGACTAGTCGGGAGTACAATGAGCAGTTCTTC
d_gene: TRBD2
v_gene: TRBV9
abundance: many
j_gene: TRBJ2-1
len: 16

CDR3aa: CASSVGFTSYEQYF
CDR3nt: TGTGCCAGCAGCGTGGGGTTTACCTCCTACGAGCAGTACTTC
d_gene: -
v_gene: TRBV25-1
abundance: -
j_gene: TRBJ2-7
len: 14

CDR3aa: CASSPTGTSAETAFF
CDR3nt: TGCGCCAGCAGCCCGACCGGGACATCGGCAGAGACAGCTTTCTTT
d_gene: -
v_gene: TRBV5-1
abundance: -
j_gene: TRBJ1-1
len: 15

CDR3aa: CASSPGQGSYEQFF
CDR3nt: TGTGCCAGCAGCCCGGGACAGGGGAGCTATGAGCAGTTCTTC
d_gene: TRBD1
v_gene: TRBV7-2
abundance: once
j_gene: TRBJ2-1
len: 14

CDR3aa: CASSRLGEFF
CDR3nt: TGTGCCAGCAGCCGACTTGGGGAGTTCTTC
d_gene: -
v_gene: TRBV14
abundance: -
j_gene: TRBJ2-1
len: 10

CDR3aa: CSARSNRGLNEQYF
CDR3nt: TGCAGTGCTAGAAGTAACAGGGGGCTTAACGAGCAGTACTTC
d_gene: TRBD1
v_gene: TRBV20-1
abundance: -
j_gene: TRBJ2-7
len: 14

CDR3aa: CASSLARQPQETQYF
CDR3nt: TGCGCCAGCAGCTTGGCACGACAGCCTCAAGAGACCCAGTACTTC
d_gene: -
v_gene: TRBV5-1
abundance: -
j_gene: TRBJ2-5
len: 15

CDR3aa: CASRRGRGEKLFF
CDR3nt: TGTGCCTCTCGGAGGGGGAGAGGAGAAAAACTGTTTTTT
d_gene: -
v_gene: TRBV19
abundance: few
j_gene: TRBJ1-4
len: 13

CDR3aa: CASSQPVPDTQYF
CDR3nt: TGTGCCAGCAGCCAACCTGTACCGGATACGCAGTATTTT
d_gene: -
v_gene: TRBV14
abundance: few
j_gene: TRBJ2-3
len: 13